The 21 T cell receptor beta chains in this list originate from one sample, sequenced in a study of cytomegalovirus exposure and HLA in healthy donors. PCR amplification relied on 60 Vbeta primers (plus 13 Jbeta primers). Here immunoSEQ multiplex PCR was the method, and the copy in TCRdb shows in-frame clones only, minus some. Of some 180,000 clones in the sample, nearly 80% were seen once. Sequenced input: PBMCs. The receptors originated from a female donor in good health and CMV-seronegative.

The chain employs TRBV7-3 and TRBJ1-1; 7 bases agree with TRBD1. This CDR3 comprises 15 residues. Germline CDR1 is SGHTA and CDR2 is FQGTGA. V lost 2 bases to trimming and J lost 0 bases; unmatched junction nucleotides: 3. This chain's CDR3 is CASSLEGQMNTEAFF. CDR3 DNA: TGTGCCAGCAGCTTAGAGGGACAGATGAACACTGAAGCTTTCTTT.

This clone was picked up a small number of times. The chain joins TRBV11-3 to TRBJ1-2, with 9 bases matching TRBD1. The CDR3 consists of 15 residues. The germline V gene has CDR1 SGHNT and CDR2 YENEEA. The trim removed 5 bases at V and 2 bases at J, leaving 6 bases unmatched. The CDR3 DNA follows: TGTGCCAGCAGCCCTACCGGGACAGGGAACTATGGCTACACCTTC. This sequence encodes CASSPTGTGNYGYTF.

This chain joins TRBV9 and TRBJ2-1, with TRBD2 matching over 10 bases. CDR1 SGDLS and CDR2 YYNGEE come from the germline V gene. The CDR3 length is 15 residues. V trimming: 0 bases; J trimming: 9 bases; junction bases outside the gene matches: 6. The CDR3 protein is CASSVEPSGGGEQFF. The DNA for the CDR3 is TGTGCCAGCAGCGTAGAGCCTAGCGGGGGAGGTGAGCAGTTCTTC.

This chain uses TRBV5-1 with TRBJ1-1; D gene unclear. Germline CDR1 and CDR2: SGHRS and YFSETQ. The CDR3 runs to 13 residues. V was clipped by 4 bases and J by 1 base, with 8 bases between them. This CDR3 reads CASSRDKNTEAFF. CDR3 bases: TGCGCCAGCAGCCGTGACAAGAACACTGAAGCTTTCTTT.

This chain's CDR3 is CSVDSGSTDTQYF. Written as DNA, the CDR3 is TGCAGCGTCGATAGCGGTAGCACAGATACGCAGTATTTT. The V call is TRBV29-1, the J call TRBJ2-3; possibly TRBD2 for D (6 bases). Germline CDR1 SQVTM, CDR2 ANQGSEA. The CDR3 has 13 residues. Trimming took 6 bases from V and 0 from J, leaving 10 bases between them.

V is TRBV7-3 and J is TRBJ2-6, with 7 bases matching TRBD2. This CDR3 is built from 18 residues. V shed 1 base, J shed 1 base, and the junction held 7 bases outside the gene matches. Germline lookup yields CDR1 SGHTA and CDR2 FQGTGA. For the CDR3, the DNA is TGTGCCAGCAGCTTAAGAGGTCGGGGGGTATCTGGGGCCAACGTCCTGACTTTC. It specifies CASSLRGRGVSGANVLTF.

The V call is TRBV6-6, the J call TRBJ2-5; D may be TRBD1 (6 bases). The DNA end is a closer match to TRBJ2-7, so the J assignment may be wrong. Germline V gene lookup returns CDR1 MNHNY and CDR2 SVGAGI (reference sequence). The CDR3 is 16 residues long. The CDR3 DNA sequence: TGTGCCAGCAGTTTAGGGACAACCGGGACCACCTACGAGCAGTACTTC. Amino acid sequence: CASSLGTTGTTYEQYF.

This chain connects TRBV4-2 to TRBJ2-7; no firm D call. The CDR3 extends over 14 amino acids. Deletions cut 0 bases from V and 6 bases from J, with 12 bases between. Germline CDR1 reads LGHNA; CDR2 reads YNFKEQ. The CDR3 region is CASSQDWRAPEQYF. CDR3 nucleotide sequence: TGTGCCAGCAGCCAAGATTGGCGAGCGCCCGAGCAGTACTTC.

The CDR3, as DNA: TGTGCCTGGGGGGGGGACACTGAAGCTTTCTTT. Encoded protein: CAWGGDTEAFF. The chain joins TRBV30 to TRBJ1-1; D perhaps matches TRBD1 (5 bases). The CDR3 contains 11 residues. Per the germline V gene, CDR1 is GTSNPN and CDR2 is SVGIG (reference sequence). Trimming shortened V by 5 bases and J by 3 bases, and 7 bases separated the two germline ends.

The chain employs TRBV28 and TRBJ1-3; the D gene is possibly TRBD1 (5 bases). Germline CDR1 reads MDHEN; CDR2 reads SYDVKM. V was shortened by 7 bases and J by 4 bases, with 20 bases between the two germline ends. The CDR3 totals 16 residues. CDR3 nucleotides: TGTGCCAGCACCCGCCGAGTGGGGGGTGGAGGAAACACCATATATTTT. This translates into CASTRRVGGGGNTIYF.

The V and J genes are TRBV30 and TRBJ2-2; weak D call: TRBD2 (7 bases). V was trimmed by 2 bases and J by 1 base, leaving 14 bases between them. The CDR3 is 16 residues long. In germline, CDR1 is GTSNPN, CDR2 SVGIG (reference sequence). The CDR3 DNA is TGTGCCTGGAGTCGGGGGGCAGGGATGAACACCGGGGAGCTGTTTTTT. It yields the protein CAWSRGAGMNTGELFF.

The chain has TRBV13 and TRBJ2-2; D gene ambiguous. V lost 3 bases and J 4 bases, leaving 6 bases between the germline ends. The CDR3 totals 13 residues. Germline V gene lookup returns CDR1 PRHDT and CDR2 FYEKMQ (reference sequence). CDR3 sequence (DNA): TGTGCCAGCAGCTTCCAGGCCACCGGGGAGCTGTTTTTT. As protein: CASSFQATGELFF.

The rearrangement uses TRBV5-8 and TRBJ2-7; the D is unclear. CDR3 length: 11 amino acids. The germline V gene encodes CDR1 SGHTS and CDR2 YDEGEE. Between the trimmed V and J ends, which lost 4 bases and 7 bases, there was a span of 9 bases. CDR3 sequence: CASSPGLEQYF. The DNA for the CDR3 is TGTGCCAGCAGCCCAGGCTTAGAGCAGTACTTC.

CDR3 sequence reads: CASSVGTGWTEAFF. CDR3 in DNA: TGTGCCAGCAGCGTAGGGACAGGGTGGACTGAAGCTTTCTTT. The chain is built from TRBV9 and TRBJ1-1; TRBD1 agrees at 8 bases. The CDR3 length is 14 residues. The germline V gene encodes CDR1 SGDLS and CDR2 YYNGEE. With V trimmed by 0 bases and J by 5 bases, 3 bases remained unmatched.

The J gene is TRBJ1-1, the V gene TRBV6-1; tentatively, D is TRBD1 (5 bases). Trimming stripped 4 bases from V and 2 bases from J, with 11 bases between. Germline V CDR1 and CDR2: MNHNS, SASEGT. This CDR3 has 14 amino acids. The CDR3: CASSGRTLNTEAFF. CDR3 DNA sequence: TGTGCCAGCAGTGGGCGGACACTCAACACTGAAGCTTTCTTT.

With respect to this clone: A read error may produce the germline difference seen at one junction end. V is TRBV7-9 and J is TRBJ1-2; 10 nucleotides align to TRBD1. The CDR3 loop spans 14 amino acids. Germline V gives CDR1 SEHNR, CDR2 FQNEAQ (reference sequence). CDR3 nucleotides: TGTTCCAGCACTTTGGACAGGGGGAACTATGGCTACACCTTC. This translates into CSSTLDRGNYGYTF.

This clone came up once. Other nucleotide sequences from this sample produce the same CDR3. The chain uses TRBV5-1 and TRBJ2-1; 12 nucleotides agree with TRBD2. The CDR3 has 15 amino acids. V trimming: 0 bases; J trimming: 6 bases; junction bases outside the gene matches: 1. From germline, CDR1 is SGHRS and CDR2 YFSETQ. CDR3 region: CASSLELAGGNEQFF. CDR3 coding DNA: TGCGCCAGCAGCTTGGAACTAGCGGGGGGCAATGAGCAGTTCTTC.

This chain uses TRBV4-1 with TRBJ2-7; the D gene is possibly TRBD2 (5 bases). Trimming stripped 1 base from V and 5 bases from J, with 12 bases between. Germline values: CDR1 MGHRA, CDR2 YSYEKL. The CDR3 length is 14 residues. The CDR3 is CASSQGREINEQYF. In nucleotides, the CDR3 is TGCGCCAGCAGCCAAGGTAGGGAGATCAACGAGCAGTACTTC.

This clone was detected only once. This chain links TRBV4-3 with TRBJ2-3; a possible D gene is TRBD2 (5 bases). The CDR3 contains 17 residues. V was pared by 0 bases and J by 2 bases, with 15 bases between. In germline, CDR1 is LGHNA, CDR2 YSLEER. CDR3 residues: CASSQDAYSAYTDTQYF. The DNA of the CDR3 is TGCGCCAGCAGCCAAGATGCATATAGCGCGTACACAGATACGCAGTATTTT.

The chain is built from TRBV5-6 and TRBJ1-2, with 7 bases matching TRBD1. CDR3 length: 15 residues. Germline CDR1 is SGHDT and CDR2 is YYEEEE. Trimming at V came to 2 bases and at J to 3 bases, leaving 7 bases not matched to a gene. The CDR3 DNA reads TGTGCCAGCAGCTTCCTTCCTGGGACAGACTATGGCTACACCTTC. Its translation: CASSFLPGTDYGYTF.

The genes are TRBV4-2 and TRBJ1-3; D remains unclear. Between the trimmed V and J ends, which lost 2 bases and 7 bases, there was a span of 18 bases. CDR1 is LGHNA and CDR2 is YNFKEQ in the germline V gene. The CDR3 is 16 amino acids. The CDR3 loop reads CASSQPGEVLSNTIYF. The CDR3 DNA follows: TGTGCCAGCAGCCAACCTGGAGAGGTCCTGAGTAACACCATATATTTT.